A single sample is the source of the 30 T cell receptor beta chains below, sequenced in a study of cytomegalovirus exposure and HLA in healthy donors. Profiling relied on immunoSEQ multiplex PCR, and the TCRdb table lists in-frame clones only, not all of them. The repertoire consists of about 79,000 clones, with 80% to 95% occurring once and the leading ten covering 3.6%. What was sequenced was PBMCs. The receptors were gathered from a woman aged 25 to 39 in good health and CMV-seronegative.

The chain is built from TRBV7-2 and TRBJ2-1; D call uncertain. CDR1 and CDR2 (germline): SGHTA, FQGNSA. The CDR3 is made up of 15 amino acids. V lost 4 bases and J 8 bases, leaving 18 bases between the germline ends. CDR3 bases: TGTGCCAGCAGCTCCCGGGTAGGCGTGCTTCATGAGCAGTTCTTC. Amino acid sequence: CASSSRVGVLHEQFF.

The J gene is TRBJ1-2, the V gene TRBV14, with D tentatively TRBD1 (6 bases). Trimming pared 3 bases from V and 5 bases from J, leaving 16 bases between. Germline CDR1 SGHDN, CDR2 FVKESK. The CDR3 loop spans 15 amino acids. For the CDR3, the DNA is TGTGCCAGCAGCCAGACTGTGACAGGTCCTTATGGCTACACCTTC. It is translated as CASSQTVTGPYGYTF.

The chain links TRBV18 to TRBJ1-5; TRBD1 matches 8 bases. Germline loops: CDR1 KGHSH, CDR2 LQKENI. J gave up 1 base and V 6 bases, and 5 bases lay outside the gene matches. The CDR3 has 15 residues. CDR3 sequence reads: CASSFGTGSNQPQHF. For the CDR3, the DNA is TGTGCCAGCTCGTTCGGGACAGGCAGCAATCAGCCCCAGCATTTT. Together with reference TRBV18 and TRBJ1-5, the CDR3 gives the full variable domain: NAGVMQNPRHLVRRRGQEARLRCSPMKGHSHVYWYRQLPEEGLKFMVYLQKENIIDESGMPKERFSAEFPKEGPSILRIQQVVRGDSAAYFCASSFGTGSNQPQHFGDGTRLSIL.

The chain employs TRBV19 and TRBJ1-1, with 8 bases matching TRBD1. The CDR3 is 11 amino acids. The V gene's germline CDR1 is LNHDA and CDR2 SQIVND (reference sequence). V lost 10 bases and J lost 7; bases outside the gene matches: 5. Here the CDR3 reads CAIRDRGEAFF. In DNA, the CDR3 is TGTGCCATCCGCGACAGGGGTGAAGCTTTCTTT.

The rearrangement links TRBV5-1 to TRBJ1-1; D is undetermined. This CDR3 has 11 residues. The V and J ends lost 5 bases and 3 bases respectively, with 5 bases between them. The germline gives CDR1 SGHRS, CDR2 YFSETQ. The chain's CDR3 is CASRSDTEAFF. The DNA of the CDR3 is TGCGCCAGCAGATCGGACACTGAAGCTTTCTTT.

This chain joins TRBV7-9 and TRBJ2-5; 13 nucleotides agree with TRBD2. The CDR3 has 16 residues. After removal of 0 bases from V and 4 bases from J, the junction contained 2 bases not matched to a gene. Germline V CDR1 and CDR2: SEHNR, FQNEAQ (reference sequence). CDR3 loop: CASSLAGLAGRETQYF. The CDR3 coding sequence is TGTGCCAGCAGCTTAGCGGGACTAGCGGGAAGAGAGACCCAGTACTTC.

This chain uses TRBV5-4 with TRBJ2-7; D is ambiguous. Germline V gene lookup returns CDR1 SGHNT and CDR2 YYREEE (reference sequence). The V end lost 2 bases, the J end lost 1 base, and 7 bases lay between the germline ends. The CDR3 is made up of 13 amino acids. CDR3 sequence (DNA): TGTGCCAGCAGCTTAACTGCTTCCTACGAGCAGTACTTC. Translating it yields CASSLTASYEQYF.

This rearrangement joins TRBV5-4 to TRBJ1-6; 10 bases are shared with TRBD1. V shed 0 bases, J shed 7 bases, and the junction held 4 bases outside the gene matches. CDR1 and CDR2 from the germline V gene are SGHNT and YYREEE (reference sequence). This CDR3 is 16 amino acids long. In nucleotides, the CDR3 is TGTGCCAGCAGCTTGGTCCCGGGACAGGGGAATTCACCCCTCCACTTT. It translates to CASSLVPGQGNSPLHF.

This clone was detected only once. The rearrangement links TRBV19 to TRBJ2-1; D is unresolved. The CDR3 length is 16 residues. The ends were cut back, 6 bases at V and 0 bases at J, with 15 bases in the middle. Germline V CDR1 and CDR2: LNHDA, SQIVND (reference sequence). CDR3 sequence (DNA): TGTGCCAGTAGGAGCCAAGTGCTGAGCTCCTACAATGAGCAGTTCTTC. Its protein is CASRSQVLSSYNEQFF. Using reference TRBV19 and TRBJ2-1 for the parts outside the CDR3, the full variable domain is DGGITQSPKYLFRKEGQNVTLSCEQNLNHDAMYWYRQDPGQGLRLIYYSQIVNDFQKGDIAEGYSVSREKKESFPLTVTSAQKNPTAFYLCASRSQVLSSYNEQFFGPGTRLTVL.

The genes are TRBV7-2 and TRBJ1-5, with no clear D. V was cut by 3 bases and J by 3 bases, with 12 bases left in between. CDR3 size: 15 residues. Germline V CDR1 and CDR2: SGHTA, FQGNSA. The CDR3 bases are TGTGCCAGCAGCTTGGGGAGCTCGAACAATCAGCCCCAGCATTTT. Translation gives CASSLGSSNNQPQHF.

DNA for the CDR3: TGCGCCAGCAGCCAAGATGGTAGGGGGGGAGGATACAATGAGCAGTTCTTC. Amino acids: CASSQDGRGGGYNEQFF. This chain uses TRBV4-1 with TRBJ2-1; D may be TRBD2 (7 bases). The germline V gene encodes CDR1 MGHRA and CDR2 YSYEKL. Between the trimmed V and J ends, which lost 0 bases and 4 bases, there was a span of 16 bases. The CDR3 length is 17 residues.

The chain links TRBV7-7 to TRBJ1-3; 7 nucleotides line up with TRBD1. V lost 6 bases, J lost 5 bases, and 10 bases stayed unmatched. Germline values: CDR1 SSHAT, CDR2 FNYEAQ (reference sequence). This CDR3 contains 15 residues. CDR3 DNA sequence: TGTGCCAGCAGTCCCGGGAGGGGGCAAAGAAACACCATATATTTT. Translation gives CASSPGRGQRNTIYF. Combining the CDR3 with reference TRBV7-7 and TRBJ1-3 gives the whole variable domain GAGVSQSPRYKVTKRGQDVTLRCDPISSHATLYWYQQALGQGPEFLTYFNYEAQPDKSGLPSDRFSAERPEGSISTLTIQRTEQRDSAMYRCASSPGRGQRNTIYFGEGSWLTVV.

The CDR3 region is CAWSVGDSYEQYF. CDR3 in DNA: TGTGCCTGGAGTGTCGGTGACTCCTACGAGCAGTACTTC. The chain carries TRBV30 and TRBJ2-7, with D unclear. This CDR3 spans 13 amino acids. Germline V lookup: CDR1 GTSNPN, CDR2 SVGIG (reference sequence). V lost 0 bases and J lost 0, with 6 bases in between.

In this sample, this clone turned up once. CDR3 amino acids: CASRPLAGGVGTQYF. The CDR3 DNA is TGTGCCAGCAGGCCCTTAGCGGGGGGGGTTGGGACCCAGTACTTC. The chain uses TRBV27 and TRBJ2-5; 11 nucleotides align to TRBD2. Germline CDR1 reads MNHEY; CDR2 reads SMNVEV (reference sequence). V lost 6 bases, J lost 7 bases, and 10 bases stayed unmatched. The CDR3 has 15 residues.

The chain uses TRBV5-1 and TRBJ2-3, with D perhaps matching TRBD2 (5 bases). Deletions cut 0 bases from V and 4 bases from J, with 15 bases between. This CDR3 has 16 amino acids. CDR1 is SGHRS, CDR2 YFSETQ, per germline. The CDR3 bases are TGCGCCAGCAGCTTGGGCCCAACCACTAGATCAGATACGCAGTATTTT. Its translation: CASSLGPTTRSDTQYF.

The V and J genes are TRBV28 and TRBJ2-7, with 10 bases that match TRBD1. The trim removed 4 bases at V and 3 bases at J, leaving 6 bases unmatched. This CDR3 is 15 amino acids long. Germline lookup yields CDR1 MDHEN and CDR2 SYDVKM. The CDR3 loop is CASSSAGTGDYEQYF. The DNA of the CDR3 is TGTGCCAGCAGTTCCGCCGGGACAGGGGACTACGAGCAGTACTTC.

The V call is TRBV28, the J call TRBJ2-1; tentative D call: TRBD1 (5 bases). V was trimmed by 2 bases and J by 2 bases, leaving 10 bases between them. The CDR3 length is 15 residues. Germline V lookup: CDR1 MDHEN, CDR2 SYDVKM. CDR3 residues: CASSLGALTYNEQFF. The CDR3 coding sequence is TGTGCCAGCAGTTTAGGGGCTCTTACCTACAATGAGCAGTTCTTC.

V is TRBV7-2 and J is TRBJ2-3, with 12 bases lining up with TRBD2. Trimming took 5 bases from V and 0 from J; bases not matched to a gene: 3. Germline V lookup: CDR1 SGHTA, CDR2 FQGNSA. CDR3 length: 16 residues. The CDR3 bases are TGTGCCAGCAGCCTTGGACTAGCGGGGAGCACAGATACGCAGTATTTT. It is translated as CASSLGLAGSTDTQYF.

V gene TRBV6-5 combines with J gene TRBJ1-1; the match to TRBD1 covers 8 bases. From germline, CDR1 is MNHEY and CDR2 SVGAGI. The V segment lost 6 bases and the J segment 4 bases; nucleotides outside the gene matches: 7. The CDR3 has 14 residues. The CDR3 here is CASRTGVLGTEAFF. CDR3 nucleotides: TGTGCCAGCAGGACAGGGGTCCTAGGCACTGAAGCTTTCTTT.

The chain recombines TRBV30 with TRBJ2-7; 10 bases are shared with TRBD2. The ends lost 0 bases at V and 5 bases at J; junction bases unmatched: 13. CDR1 GTSNPN and CDR2 SVGIG come from the germline V gene (reference sequence). The CDR3 runs 17 residues. DNA for the CDR3: TGTGCCTGGAGTGTAGGGGTAGCGGGGGGACCACCGCACGAGCAGTACTTC. The encoded protein is CAWSVGVAGGPPHEQYF.

J is TRBJ2-1 and V is TRBV10-1; 9 positions agree with TRBD1. Germline V gene data show CDR1 as WNHNN and CDR2 as SYGVQD (reference sequence). J lost 8 bases, V lost 5 bases, and 10 bases had no gene match. The CDR3 extends over 15 amino acids. CDR3 sequence reads: CASSTPGQGKDEQFF. The CDR3 DNA follows: TGCGCCAGCAGTACGCCGGGACAGGGAAAGGATGAGCAGTTCTTC.

This chain connects TRBV19 to TRBJ1-2; 8 bases are a match to TRBD1. The CDR3 is 14 residues long. The trim removed 6 bases at V and 4 bases at J, leaving 7 bases unmatched. Germline CDR1 is LNHDA and CDR2 is SQIVND (reference sequence). CDR3 residues: CASRTDRGSYGYTF. Written as DNA, the CDR3 is TGTGCCAGTAGGACCGACAGGGGATCCTATGGCTACACCTTC.

This chain uses TRBV2 with TRBJ1-3; the D is unclear. Per germline, CDR1 SNHLY and CDR2 FYNNEI. V lost 8 bases, J lost 1 base, and 15 bases lay in between. There are 15 residues in the CDR3. The CDR3 DNA reads TGTGCCAGCGGGTGGAGGCCTGGTTCTGGAAACACCATATATTTT. The encoded protein is CASGWRPGSGNTIYF.

The V call is TRBV13, the J call TRBJ1-2; tentative D call: TRBD1 (5 bases). Deletions cut 5 bases from V and 2 bases from J, with 9 bases between. The CDR3 sequence is 13 residues long. Looked up from germline, CDR1 is PRHDT and CDR2 is FYEKMQ (reference sequence). CDR3 in DNA: TGTGCCAGCAGCGAAACAGGAAACTATGGCTACACCTTC. Translation: CASSETGNYGYTF.

This clone appeared a few times. This chain links TRBV18 with TRBJ1-1, with a weak D call TRBD1 (5 bases). Germline V gene sequence: CDR1 KGHSH, CDR2 LQKENI. This CDR3 contains 11 residues. Trimming stripped 6 bases from V and 11 bases from J, with 13 bases between. CDR3 DNA sequence: TGTGCCAGCTCCCCCGGGGGGGAGGCTTTCTTT. It encodes CASSPGGEAFF.

The genes are TRBV7-9 and TRBJ1-1; D is unclear. The CDR3 has 14 amino acids. CDR1 and CDR2 from the germline V gene are SEHNR and FQNEAQ (reference sequence). Trimming took off 3 bases at V and 1 base at J, with 9 bases between the two ends. The CDR3 DNA is TGTGCCAGCAGCTTTGGCCGGGGGAACACTGAAGCTTTCTTT. Its protein is CASSFGRGNTEAFF.

The chain links TRBV5-6 to TRBJ2-5; D uncertain. CDR1 is SGHDT and CDR2 is YYEEEE in the germline V gene. Trimming pared 2 bases from V and 1 base from J, leaving 12 bases between. The CDR3 is made up of 15 amino acids. CDR3: CASSFVTATQETQYF. The CDR3 DNA reads TGTGCCAGCAGCTTTGTTACAGCCACCCAAGAGACCCAGTACTTC.

The chain combines TRBV7-2 with TRBJ1-1; 7 bases match TRBD1. Trimming took 0 bases from V and 7 from J; bases not matched to a gene: 5. This CDR3 has 14 residues. Germline CDR1 is SGHTA and CDR2 is FQGNSA. The CDR3 DNA follows: TGTGCCAGCAGCTTAGCAGGGGGCGCGGTTGAAGCTTTCTTT. This codes for CASSLAGGAVEAFF.

The chain links TRBV9 to TRBJ2-4; 7 positions match TRBD2. After removal of 3 bases from V and 6 bases from J, the junction contained 6 bases not matched to a gene. The CDR3 loop spans 14 amino acids. Germline lookup yields CDR1 SGDLS and CDR2 YYNGEE. CDR3: CASSASLAGNIQYF. In DNA, the CDR3 is TGTGCCAGCAGCGCCTCCTTAGCGGGAAACATTCAGTACTTC.

This sequence joins TRBV4-2 and TRBJ1-2; perhaps TRBD1 as D (6 bases). This CDR3 region has 16 residues. Trimming removed 6 bases from V and 0 bases from J, with 17 bases in between. The germline CDR1 and CDR2 sequences are LGHNA and YNFKEQ. The CDR3 nucleotides read TGTGCCAGCAGTCCCAGGACAGAGACCTCTAACTATGGCTACACCTTC. Encoded protein: CASSPRTETSNYGYTF.